This record covers a single T cell receptor (beta chain). This clone appeared once. Its antigen remains unidentified. Base qualities were left out, and no much larger clone turns up one base away. This entry comes from a study of graft-versus-host responses after intestinal transplantation (dated by TCRdb to the early 2020s). Context from the whole study: The transplants that recipients got were multivisceral, liver-intestinal, or isolated intestinal. Every recipient was given anti-thymocyte globulin induction, then maintenance tacrolimus and steroids for around three years. After intestinal transplantation, graft-versus-host and host-versus-graft alloreactive T cell clones in the graft, circulation and bone marrow were tracked using bulk TCR-beta CDR3 sequencing. Alloreactive clones were identified by sequencing pre-transplant mixed lymphocyte reaction products and comparing these products with unstimulated pre-transplant donor and recipient T cells. The cohort enrolled around 25 intestinal transplant recipients including one retransplant, and a few patients lacking pretransplant specimens were excluded. Donor T cell macrochimerism was defined as a peak of at least 4% donor T cells among recipient peripheral blood mononuclear cells. Rather than going through the commercial service, samples from a few later patients were sequenced in-house on an Illumina MiSeq and processed with MiXCR. The investigation overall reported the following: GvH clones were detected in recipient bone marrow, and some of these GvH clones were observed earlier in ileal mucosa or blood, consistent with an intestinal mucosal origin. Peak levels of circulating GvH clones were associated with declines in HvG clones early after transplant. In patients with donor T cell macrochimerism, the allografts had high GvH to HvG T cell clonal ratios. Conclusions were limited by the relatively low number and heterogeneity of intestinal transplant patients.

The time point tag for this specimen amounts to: cells obtained before transplantation from donor or recipient. CD3+CD4+ and CD3+CD8+ populations were FACS-sorted from unstimulated pre-transplant donor and recipient cells taken from spleen or lymph nodes. Measured from the cysteine to the phenylalanine, the CDR3 is 17 residues long. Of the read, only the CDR3 DNA is kept; its 51 bases are in frame from base 1. For CDR1 and CDR2, the germline V gene lists SQVTM and ANQGSEA. Germline trimming amounts to 7 bases on V and 0 bases on J, with 11 as the count of junction bases outside the gene matches. Libraries were prepared through the immunoSEQ multiplex PCR assay. For most patients, genomic DNA was isolated with the Qiagen DNeasy Blood and Tissue Kit and shipped frozen to Adaptive Biotechnologies for TCR sequencing. For most patients, genomic DNA was subjected to high-throughput TCR-beta CDR3 sequencing by Adaptive Biotechnologies. The authors processed their data as follows. Adaptive's ImmunoSEQ software supplied the TCR sequencing data for 15 to 20 patients, while MiXCR and VDJtools were used to process a few other patients. To correct CD4 versus CD8 sorting errors, sequences present in both subsets at a frequency ratio below 5:1 were removed. CDR3 nucleotide sequences shared between donor and recipient were removed because the origin of such sequences could not be assigned. To count as alloreactive, a clone needed at least 2-fold expansion over unstimulated cells and a minimum CFSE-low frequency of 0.002% (template counts) or 0.001% (read counts). Clones detected in sequenced pre-transplant spleen, lymph node, or MLR CFSE-low populations of the donor or recipient were defined as mappable. Cumulative frequency of alloreactive clones was calculated as a percentage of all sequences weighted by copy number. TCRdb took this table from immuneACCESS and kept in-frame rearrangements with V and J called. Such tables lack part of the clones; where checked against another copy, unresolved V genes explain under half of the gap, and the rest is unexplained. V and J calls and clone size are given by that table; D and trimming were obtained from the DNA. In this sample the table shows more than 65,000 clones, roughly 91% of which occur a single time. The ten largest clones capture roughly 0.32% of the sample.

This chain joins TRBV29-1 to TRBJ2-7; 14 bases in between match TRBD2. The clonotype was recovered from a human donor who received an intestinal transplant. This material consisted of unstimulated CD4+ T cells sorted from spleen or lymph node cells, taken before intestinal transplant. CDR3 sequence: CSALLPTSGGASYEQYF. The DNA sequence is given as TGCAGCGCACTACTACCGACTAGCGGGGGGGCCTCCTACGAGCAGTACTTC.